This TCR beta chain was observed in a study of cytomegalovirus exposure and HLA in healthy donors. V lost 0 bases and J lost 2, with 7 bases in between. The V gene's germline CDR1 is MDHEN and CDR2 SYDVKM. The CDR3 is 14 residues long. PCR used 60 Vbeta primers and 13 Jbeta primers. Libraries were prepared by immunoSEQ multiplex PCR; TCRdb keeps only in-frame clonotypes and omits some of them. This table holds approximately 38,000 clones, around 84% found once. The V and J genes are TRBV28 and TRBJ1-1; D is uncertain. The TCR comes from a woman between 18 and 30 years old in good health and CMV-seronegative. Sample: PBMCs. The CDR3 is CASSLWAGNTEAFF. For the CDR3, the DNA is TGTGCCAGCAGTTTATGGGCAGGTAACACTGAAGCTTTCTTT. Full variable domain (outside the CDR3, taken from reference TRBV28 and TRBJ1-1): DVKVTQSSRYLVKRTGEKVFLECVQDMDHENMFWYRQDPGLGLRLIYFSYDVKMKEKGDIPEGYSVSREKKERFSLILESASTNQTSMYLCASSLWAGNTEAFFGQGTRLTVV.